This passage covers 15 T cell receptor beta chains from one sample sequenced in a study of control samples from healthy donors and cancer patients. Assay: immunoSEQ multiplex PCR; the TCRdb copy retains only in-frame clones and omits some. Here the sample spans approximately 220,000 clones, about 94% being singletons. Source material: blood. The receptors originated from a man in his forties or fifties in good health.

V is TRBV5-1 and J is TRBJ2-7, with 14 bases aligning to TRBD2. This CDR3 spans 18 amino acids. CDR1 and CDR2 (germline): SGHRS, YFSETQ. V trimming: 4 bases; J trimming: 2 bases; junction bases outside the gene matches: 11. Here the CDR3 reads CASSHGLAGGQITYEQYF. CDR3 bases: TGCGCCAGCAGCCATGGACTAGCGGGGGGCCAAATTACCTACGAGCAGTACTTC.

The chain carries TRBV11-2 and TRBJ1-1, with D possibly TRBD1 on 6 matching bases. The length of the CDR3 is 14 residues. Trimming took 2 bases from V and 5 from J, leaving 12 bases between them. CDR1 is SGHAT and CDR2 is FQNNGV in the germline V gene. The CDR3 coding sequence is TGTGCCAGCAGCTTATTGCAGGGGCGGACTGAAGCTTTCTTT. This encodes CASSLLQGRTEAFF.

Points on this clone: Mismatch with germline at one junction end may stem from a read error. CDR3 nucleotide sequence: TGTGCCAGCAGCCGACAGGGACGTCCTGACGCTTTCTTT. It codes for CASSRQGRPDAFF. V and J are TRBV7-2 and TRBJ1-1; 7 nucleotides match TRBD1. This CDR3 has 13 residues. Germline V gene data show CDR1 as SGHTA and CDR2 as FQGNSA.

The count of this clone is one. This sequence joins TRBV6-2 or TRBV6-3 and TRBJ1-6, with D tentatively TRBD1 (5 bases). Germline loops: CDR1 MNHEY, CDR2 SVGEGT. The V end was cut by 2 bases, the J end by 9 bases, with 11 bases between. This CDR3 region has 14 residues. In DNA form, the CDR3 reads TGTGCCAGCAGTTACGTAGGGGTTGGTTCACCCCTCCACTTT. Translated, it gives CASSYVGVGSPLHF.

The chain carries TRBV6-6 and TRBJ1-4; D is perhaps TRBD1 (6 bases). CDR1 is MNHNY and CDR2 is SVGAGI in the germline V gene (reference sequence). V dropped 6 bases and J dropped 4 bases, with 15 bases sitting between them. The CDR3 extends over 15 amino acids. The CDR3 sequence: CASRWDTLGNEKLFF. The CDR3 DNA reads TGTGCCAGCAGATGGGACACGCTGGGTAATGAAAAACTGTTTTTT.

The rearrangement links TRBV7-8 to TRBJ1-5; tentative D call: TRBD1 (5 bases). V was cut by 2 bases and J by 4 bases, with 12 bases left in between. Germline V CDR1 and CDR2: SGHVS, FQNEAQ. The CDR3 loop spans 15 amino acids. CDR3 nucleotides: TGTGCCAGCAGCTTAATGGGGGAAAGGAATCAGCCCCAGCATTTT. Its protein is CASSLMGERNQPQHF.

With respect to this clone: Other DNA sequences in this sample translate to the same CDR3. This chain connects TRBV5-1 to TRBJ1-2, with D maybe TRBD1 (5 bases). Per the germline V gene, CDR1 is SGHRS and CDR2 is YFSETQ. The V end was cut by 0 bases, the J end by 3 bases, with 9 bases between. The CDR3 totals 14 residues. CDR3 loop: CASSLAGGDYGYTF. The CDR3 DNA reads TGCGCCAGCAGCTTGGCCGGGGGGGACTATGGCTACACCTTC.

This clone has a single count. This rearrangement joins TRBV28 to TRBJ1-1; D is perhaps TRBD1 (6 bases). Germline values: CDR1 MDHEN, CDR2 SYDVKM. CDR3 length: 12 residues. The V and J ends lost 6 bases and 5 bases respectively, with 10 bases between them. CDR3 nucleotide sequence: TGTGCCAGCAGCCCTACAGGGACTGAAGCTTTCTTT. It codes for CASSPTGTEAFF.

CDR3 region: CASSVQGNSNTEAFF. The CDR3 DNA reads as TGTGCCAGCTCAGTCCAAGGTAACAGCAACACTGAAGCTTTCTTT. V and J are TRBV18 and TRBJ1-1; no definite D call. V was clipped by 5 bases and J by 2 bases, with 15 bases between them. Per germline, CDR1 KGHSH and CDR2 LQKENI. The CDR3 runs to 15 residues.

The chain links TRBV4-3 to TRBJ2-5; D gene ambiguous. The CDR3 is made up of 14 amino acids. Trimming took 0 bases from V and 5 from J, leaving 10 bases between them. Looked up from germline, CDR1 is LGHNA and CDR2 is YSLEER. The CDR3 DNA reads TGCGCCAGCAGCCAAGACGTCCAGCTCGAGACCCAGTACTTC. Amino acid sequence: CASSQDVQLETQYF.

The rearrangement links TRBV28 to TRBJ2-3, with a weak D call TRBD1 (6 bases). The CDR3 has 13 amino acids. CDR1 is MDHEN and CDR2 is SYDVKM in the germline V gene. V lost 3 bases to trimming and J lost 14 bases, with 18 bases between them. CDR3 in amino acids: CASSLLGRGPLYF. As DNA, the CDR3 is TGTGCCAGCAGTTTGCTAGGCAGGGGACCTTTGTATTTT. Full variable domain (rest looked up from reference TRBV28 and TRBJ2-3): DVKVTQSSRYLVKRTGEKVFLECVQDMDHENMFWYRQDPGLGLRLIYFSYDVKMKEKGDIPEGYSVSREKKERFSLILESASTNQTSMYLCASSLLGRGPLYFGPGTRLTVL.

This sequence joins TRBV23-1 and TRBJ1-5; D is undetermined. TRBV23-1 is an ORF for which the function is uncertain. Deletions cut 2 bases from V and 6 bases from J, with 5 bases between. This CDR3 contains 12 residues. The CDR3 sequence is CASSQKGQPQHF. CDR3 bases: TGCGCCAGCAGTCAAAAGGGTCAGCCCCAGCATTTT.

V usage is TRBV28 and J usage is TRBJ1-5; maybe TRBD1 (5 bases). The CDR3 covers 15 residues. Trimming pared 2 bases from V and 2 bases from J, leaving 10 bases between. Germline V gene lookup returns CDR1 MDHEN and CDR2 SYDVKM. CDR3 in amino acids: CASSLRDGRNQPQHF. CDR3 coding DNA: TGTGCCAGCAGTTTACGGGACGGACGCAATCAGCCCCAGCATTTT.

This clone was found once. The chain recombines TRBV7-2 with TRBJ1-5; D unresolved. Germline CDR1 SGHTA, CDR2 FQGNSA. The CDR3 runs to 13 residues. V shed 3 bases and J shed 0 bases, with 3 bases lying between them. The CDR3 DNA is TGTGCCAGCAGCTTTGGTAGCAATCAGCCCCAGCATTTT. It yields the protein CASSFGSNQPQHF.

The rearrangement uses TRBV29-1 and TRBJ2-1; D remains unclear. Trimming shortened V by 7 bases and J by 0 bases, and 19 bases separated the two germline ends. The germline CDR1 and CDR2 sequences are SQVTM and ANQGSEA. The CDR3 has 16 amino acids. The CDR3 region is CSGVLVGLSSYNEQFF. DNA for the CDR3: TGCAGCGGAGTCTTGGTTGGCCTCAGCTCCTACAATGAGCAGTTCTTC.